This entry features one T cell receptor (beta chain) sequence. Antigen specificity is unknown. The data are from a study of post-analysis software for immune sequencing data. Study overall: Relapsing-remitting, secondary progressive and progressive-relapsing forms of multiple sclerosis all featured among disease courses.

Researchers reported that TCR beta cDNA libraries carried unique molecular identifiers. The authors obtained some 500,000 cDNA molecules from around 0.96 to 9.9 million T cells. TCRdb fed the PCR reads into MiXCR, producing one record per CDR3 protein. This table holds roughly 540,000 distinct CDR3 sequences, under 40% found once. Study-level results: Diversity measured as normalized Chao1 was significantly lower in multiple sclerosis patients than in controls. Batch-mates among the samples co-clustered strongly by F measure. TRBV5-6, TRBV5-1 and TRBV20-1 belonged to a set of about five TRBV segments that were more frequent in patients than controls.

The ends lost 7 bases at V and 7 bases at J; junction bases unmatched: 10. Per germline, CDR1 LNHDA and CDR2 SQIVND (reference sequence). The CDR3 is made up of 14 amino acids. The chain joins TRBV19 to TRBJ1-2, with 9 bases lining up with TRBD1. The sample consisted of blood. The source is a girl aged 2-17 years with multiple sclerosis. The CDR3 DNA reads as TGTGCCAGTATTCGGACAGGGGAGGGCTGTGGCTACACCTTC. This codes for CASIRTGEGCGYTF. Supplemented by reference TRBV19 and TRBJ1-2, the full variable domain reads DGGITQSPKYLFRKEGQNVTLSCEQNLNHDAMYWYRQDPGQGLRLIYYSQIVNDFQKGDIAEGYSVSREKKESFPLTVTSAQKNPTAFYLCASIRTGEGCGYTFGSGTRLTVV.